One sample yielded the 10 T cell receptor beta chains listed below, sequenced in a study of tumor and adjacent non-tumor tissue in lung cancer. This sample's RNA came from whole unsorted tissue. Distant lung tissue was collected more than 3 cm away from the tumor edge. The library came from three nested PCR rounds adapted from ARM-PCR protocols. TCRdb reprocessed the multiplex PCR reads with MiXCR, giving one entry per CDR3 protein. The sample holds 60,000 to 85,000 distinct CDR3 sequences, 76% seen once. Sequenced: distant non-tumor lung tissue. These receptors all come from a man between 60 and 75 years old with non-small cell lung cancer.

About this clonotype: A read error may explain this, as a much larger clone is one base away. The genes are TRBV28 and TRBJ2-7; TRBD2 matches 13 bases. CDR3 length equals 16 residues. Looked up from germline, CDR1 is MDHEN and CDR2 is SYDVKM. V was clipped by 5 bases and J by 8 bases; unmatched bases: 12. CDR3: CASSLPGTSGASKQYF. CDR3 DNA: TGTGCCAGCAGTCTTCCCGGGACTAGCGGGGCCTCCAAGCAGTACTTC. Using reference TRBV28 and TRBJ2-7 for the parts outside the CDR3, the full variable domain is DVKVTQSSRYLVKRTGEKVFLECVQDMDHENMFWYRQDPGLGLRLIYFSYDVKMKEKGDIPEGYSVSREKKERFSLILESASTNQTSMYLCASSLPGTSGASKQYFGPGTRLTVT.

This clonotype was recorded only once. This chain connects TRBV6-1 to TRBJ2-1; D gene ambiguous. V was pared by 10 bases and J by 15 bases, with 16 bases between. Germline V gene lookup returns CDR1 MNHNS and CDR2 SASEGT. The CDR3 loop spans 10 amino acids. DNA of the CDR3: TGTGCCATAATGAACAATGATCTGTTCTTC. It is translated as CAIMNNDLFF.

This clonotype was counted ten times or more. The J gene is TRBJ1-1, the V gene TRBV11-2, with TRBD1 as a possible D gene (6 bases). The germline CDR1 and CDR2 sequences are SGHAT and FQNNGV. The CDR3 runs to 13 residues. Trimming left V 8 bases short and J 5 bases short, with 15 bases between. In DNA form, the CDR3 reads TGTGCCAGCGGCCCCCAGGGGAGGACTGAAGCTTTCTTT. This sequence encodes CASGPQGRTEAFF. The whole variable domain, remainder taken from reference TRBV11-2 and TRBJ1-1, is EAGVAQSPRYKIIEKRQSVAFWCNPISGHATLYWYQQILGQGPKLLIQFQNNGVVDDSQLPKDRFSAERLKGVDSTLKIQPAKLEDSAVYLCASGPQGRTEAFFGQGTRLTVV.

This clonotype was detected ten times or more. V and J are TRBV19 and TRBJ2-1; D is unresolved. Germline assignment: CDR1 LNHDA and CDR2 SQIVND (reference sequence). The CDR3 consists of 13 residues. Trimming took 1 base from V and 4 from J, leaving 5 bases between them. The CDR3 coding sequence is TGTGCCAGTAGTATAGGAGTATACAATGAGCAGTTCTTC. Residues: CASSIGVYNEQFF. Looking up the rest from reference TRBV19 and TRBJ2-1 gives the full variable domain: DGGITQSPKYLFRKEGQNVTLSCEQNLNHDAMYWYRQDPGQGLRLIYYSQIVNDFQKGDIAEGYSVSREKKESFPLTVTSAQKNPTAFYLCASSIGVYNEQFFGPGTRLTVL.

This clonotype was observed many times. The chain has TRBV11-2 and TRBJ2-1, with TRBD2 matching over 10 bases. The CDR3 length is 14 residues. The germline V gene encodes CDR1 SGHAT and CDR2 FQNNGV. V lost 10 bases, J lost 4 bases, and 7 bases stayed unmatched. CDR3 protein: CATQLAGVYNEQFF. DNA of the CDR3: TGTGCCACTCAGCTAGCGGGAGTGTACAATGAGCAGTTCTTC.

Ten or more counts support this clonotype. V is TRBV6-1 and J is TRBJ2-1; D not certain. Germline-derived CDR1 and CDR2 are MNHNS and SASEGT. Trimming shortened V by 5 bases and J by 4 bases, and 6 bases separated the two germline ends. There are 12 residues in the CDR3. CDR3: CASSRNYNEQFF. The CDR3 nucleotides read TGTGCCAGCAGTCGGAATTACAATGAGCAGTTCTTC.

The sample holds many counts of this clonotype. The J gene is TRBJ1-6, the V gene TRBV28, with a possible D match to TRBD1 (5 bases). The CDR3 is 15 amino acids. Germline loops: CDR1 MDHEN, CDR2 SYDVKM. V dropped 5 bases and J dropped 0 bases, with 8 bases sitting between them. For the CDR3, the DNA is TGTGCCAGCAGTACAGGTCCCTCCTATAATTCACCCCTCCACTTT. Translating it yields CASSTGPSYNSPLHF.

This clonotype was seen ten or more times. This chain joins TRBV30 and TRBJ1-5, with D uncertain. Trimming removed 2 bases at V and 7 bases at J, with 9 bases between. This CDR3 has 12 amino acids. Germline CDR1 is GTSNPN and CDR2 is SVGIG (reference sequence). CDR3 bases: TGTGCCTGGAGTCCAGCAGGCCAGCCCCAGCATTTT. Protein product: CAWSPAGQPQHF.

Worth noting for this clonotype: An end of the junction does not agree with germline; a read error may underlie this. The CDR3 bases are TGCAGCATTGGATATCGGGAAAGGGGCTCCTATGAGCAGTACTTC. Translated: CSIGYRERGSYEQYF. V is TRBV29-1 and J is TRBJ2-7; D possibly uses TRBD1 or TRBD2 (5 bases each). Per the germline V gene, CDR1 is SQVTM and CDR2 is ANQGSEA. The CDR3 is made up of 15 amino acids.

This clonotype was counted ten times or more. The genes are TRBV12-3 or TRBV12-4 and TRBJ2-7; D unclear. Trimming took off 1 base at V and 9 bases at J, with 13 bases between the two ends. This CDR3 is built from 13 residues. The CDR3 is CASSLVAPPGQYF. CDR3 DNA sequence: TGTGCCAGCAGTTTAGTCGCCCCGCCCGGGCAGTACTTC.